This TCR beta chain was documented in a study of blood T cell repertoires in COVID-19. Whole-study context: Sources were T cells, B-cell-depleted T cells, or PBMCs; the material itself was cDNA or gDNA.

In the authors' workflow: The authors estimated nucleated cell counts from reference gene primer amplification. Produced via immunoSEQ multiplex PCR; TCRdb's table is partial and in-frame only. The V and J calls and the clone size are those of that table, but D and trimming were determined from the DNA. The sample comprises about 120,000 clones, less than 75% of which are singletons, and around 7.3% rests with the top ten. The CDR3 covers 14 residues. V shed 3 bases and J shed 9 bases, with 15 bases lying between them. CDR1 MGHDK and CDR2 SYGVNS come from the germline V gene. What was sequenced was peripheral blood. The receptor comes from a woman in her fifties or sixties with acute or convalescent COVID-19. The chain couples TRBV25-1 to TRBJ2-4; D is unresolved. In DNA, the CDR3 is TGTGCCAGCAGTGACCCGTCATTAACGGGCATTCAGTACTTC. This gives the protein CASSDPSLTGIQYF.